Presented here are 32 T cell receptor beta chains from one specimen sequenced in a study of low-dose radiotherapy and immunotherapy resistance in tumors. Alpha and beta chains were covered, as first-strand cDNA relied on TRAV- and TRBV-specific primers. Over about 18 PCR cycles, TCRs were amplified from a constant-region primer and V-primer adapter. MiXCR was run by TCRdb on the reads, yielding one entry per CDR3 protein. The data contain about 91,000 distinct CDR3 sequences, less than 25% of them singletons. As for time point: after trial treatment. Treatment denoted: LDRT plus nivolumab, ipilimumab, low-dose cyclophosphamide and aspirin (RACIN trial). The sample was PBMCs, taken after low-dose radiotherapy plus immunotherapy. The origin of the receptors is a female donor with ovarian cancer.

A word on this clonotype: It is likely a read error, because the conserved phenylalanine at the end of the CDR3 is missing. V is TRBV6-6 and J is TRBJ2-1; 7 nucleotides line up with TRBD2. This CDR3 is 17 amino acids long. V dropped 6 bases and J dropped 2; count of bases not matched to a gene: 13. The V gene's germline CDR1 is MNHNY and CDR2 SVGAGI (reference sequence). The chain's CDR3 is CASRRLAGGFTYNEQFL. CDR3 in DNA: TGTGCCAGCAGGAGACTAGCTGGAGGTTTCACCTACAATGAGCAGTTCTTA.

This clonotype was detected ten times or more. CDR3 sequence: CASSLLGSRAETQYF. In DNA, the CDR3 is TGTGCCAGCAGCTTATTGGGGAGTAGGGCAGAGACCCAGTACTTC. This rearrangement joins TRBV7-9 to TRBJ2-5, with D possibly matching TRBD2 (5 bases). CDR3 length: 15 residues. Germline CDR1 is SEHNR and CDR2 is FQNEAQ (reference sequence). Trimming took 2 bases from V and 4 from J, leaving 14 bases between them.

In its sample, this clonotype was seen many times. An end of the junction differs from the germline gene, which may be a read error. The CDR3 region is CASSQDGTADSPLHF. The CDR3 DNA is TGCGCCAGCAGCCAAGACGGGACAGCTGATTCACCCCTCCACTTT. The chain recombines TRBV5-5 with TRBJ1-6; 7 bases fit TRBD1. Germline V gene sequence: CDR1 SGHKS, CDR2 YYEKEE (reference sequence). The CDR3 consists of 15 residues.

Notes on this clonotype: A much larger clone is a single base away; this may be a read error. J is TRBJ1-6 and V is TRBV6-4; TRBD1 matches at 9 bases. CDR1 and CDR2 (germline): MRHNA, SNTAGT. Losses at the gene ends were 6 bases for V and 11 bases for J; bases not matched to a gene: 8. This CDR3 contains 14 residues. CDR3 DNA sequence: TGTGCCAGCAGAGGACAGGGGTCGGATCCACCCCTCCACTTT. Its translation is CASRGQGSDPPLHF.

This clonotype was seen ten or more times. This rearrangement joins TRBV19 to TRBJ1-5; 7 nucleotides match TRBD1. The ends lost 4 bases at V and 1 base at J; junction bases unmatched: 7. Germline V gene sequence: CDR1 LNHDA, CDR2 SQIVND (reference sequence). The CDR3 contains 16 residues. CDR3 DNA: TGTGCCAGTAGTACGCCGGGACAGAGGAGCAATCAGCCCCAGCATTTT. Encoded protein: CASSTPGQRSNQPQHF.

This clonotype has a count of ten or more. The V call is TRBV28, the J call TRBJ2-3; 8 bases line up with TRBD2. Germline V gene lookup returns CDR1 MDHEN and CDR2 SYDVKM. There are 17 residues in the CDR3. V lost 6 bases to trimming and J lost 5 bases; unmatched junction nucleotides: 16. CDR3 loop: CASSPIPGGLAGDTQYF. The CDR3 region has the DNA TGTGCCAGCAGCCCAATCCCCGGTGGTCTAGCGGGAGATACGCAGTATTTT.

This clonotype was observed many times. The chain combines TRBV2 with TRBJ2-7, with TRBD2 matching over 12 bases. V lost 6 bases and J lost 0; bases outside the gene matches: 3. This CDR3 comprises 15 residues. The germline V gene encodes CDR1 SNHLY and CDR2 FYNNEI. The CDR3 loop reads CASRELAGGSYEQYF. The CDR3 DNA reads TGTGCCAGCAGGGAACTAGCGGGGGGCTCCTACGAGCAGTACTTC.

This clonotype was counted at least ten times. This chain uses TRBV19 with TRBJ2-2; 9 bases agree with TRBD1. The CDR3 is 14 amino acids. The germline gives CDR1 LNHDA, CDR2 SQIVND (reference sequence). The V and J ends lost 9 bases and 1 base, in that order; junction bases with no gene match: 3. The CDR3 nucleotides read TGTGCCAGCCGACAGGGGGGGAACACCGGGGAGCTGTTTTTT. This encodes CASRQGGNTGELFF.

This clonotype was observed at least ten times. The V and J genes are TRBV2 and TRBJ1-5; 7 nucleotides match TRBD1. The V and J ends lost 3 bases and 3 bases, in that order; junction bases with no gene match: 2. The germline CDR1 and CDR2 sequences are SNHLY and FYNNEI. The CDR3 runs 14 residues. The CDR3 DNA is TGTGCCAGCAGTGAGACAGGGTTCAATCAGCCCCAGCATTTT. This codes for CASSETGFNQPQHF.

This clonotype was observed many times. The gene calls are TRBV6-2 or TRBV6-3 and TRBJ2-5, with 9 bases matching TRBD1. This CDR3 is 14 amino acids long. The germline V gene encodes CDR1 MNHEY and CDR2 SVGEGT. Trimming took 5 bases from V and 7 from J; bases not matched to a gene: 8. This CDR3 reads CASSLNRGRGTQYF. CDR3 in DNA: TGTGCCAGCAGTCTAAACAGGGGGCGCGGGACCCAGTACTTC.

This clonotype has a count of ten or more. The CDR3 DNA follows: TGTGCCAGCAGCGGCCCGACAGATACCTACGAGCAGTACTTC. Encoded protein: CASSGPTDTYEQYF. The J gene is TRBJ2-7, the V gene TRBV5-4; D possibly corresponds to TRBD1 (5 bases). Germline V lookup: CDR1 SGHNT, CDR2 YYREEE (reference sequence). Trimming pared 4 bases from V and 2 bases from J, leaving 13 bases between. CDR3 length equals 14 residues.

V and J are TRBV12-3 or TRBV12-4 and TRBJ2-7, with D perhaps TRBD2 (6 bases). This CDR3 contains 14 residues. Trimming took 2 bases from V and 4 from J, leaving 12 bases between them. This CDR3 is CASSLTRGGYEQYF. CDR3 coding DNA: TGTGCCAGCAGTTTAACAAGGGGAGGTTACGAGCAGTACTTC.

This clonotype was picked up many times. Here the CDR3 reads CASSERNGLVLSHTQYF. The DNA of the CDR3 is TGCGCCAGCAGTGAACGGAATGGACTAGTGCTATCGCATACGCAGTATTTT. The genes are TRBV10-1 and TRBJ2-3; TRBD2 agrees at 7 bases. Germline CDR1 WNHNN, CDR2 SYGVQD (reference sequence). The CDR3 length is 17 residues. J lost 7 bases, V lost 3 bases, and 16 bases had no gene match.

In its sample, this clonotype was seen many times. The chain combines TRBV20-1 with TRBJ1-1; D remains unclear. The germline CDR1 and CDR2 sequences are DFQATT and SNEGSKA (reference sequence). CDR3 length equals 12 residues. Trimming pared 3 bases from V and 5 bases from J, leaving 10 bases between. CDR3 in DNA: TGCAGTGCTAGCACACTTAGGACTGAAGCTTTCTTT. Encoded protein: CSASTLRTEAFF.

This clonotype was counted ten times or more. The gene calls are TRBV11-2 and TRBJ2-7; TRBD2 aligns across 10 bases. Germline trimming cut 1 base from V and 1 base from J; bases unmatched to any gene: 4. This CDR3 region has 16 residues. CDR1 is SGHAT and CDR2 is FQNNGV in the germline V gene. The CDR3 is CASSLVQREGSYEQYF. The DNA of the CDR3 is TGTGCCAGCAGCTTAGTCCAGCGGGAGGGTTCCTACGAGCAGTACTTC.

This clonotype was recorded only once. J is TRBJ1-5 and V is TRBV18; TRBD1 might be the D (5 bases). The V and J ends lost 2 bases and 6 bases respectively, with 14 bases between them. Germline assignment: CDR1 KGHSH and CDR2 LQKENI. The CDR3 is 15 residues long. The CDR3 DNA sequence: TGTGCCAGCTCACCAGCCCAGGGAAAGGGTCAGCCCCAGCATTTT. Residues: CASSPAQGKGQPQHF.

Many counts were recorded for this clonotype. The rearrangement uses TRBV5-1 and TRBJ1-5; no clear D gene. The CDR3 spans 15 residues. CDR1 SGHRS and CDR2 YFSETQ come from the germline V gene. V lost 4 bases and J lost 5, with 16 bases in between. CDR3 region: CASSLNPSSDQPQHF. The CDR3 coding sequence is TGCGCCAGCAGCCTGAACCCCTCGTCGGATCAGCCCCAGCATTTT.

This clonotype was detected a few times. This sequence joins TRBV29-1 and TRBJ2-5; D is perhaps TRBD1 or TRBD2 (6 bases each). With 7 bases removed from V and 5 bases from J, the gap between germline ends came to 14 bases. The CDR3 has 12 amino acids. The germline CDR1 and CDR2 sequences are SQVTM and ANQGSEA. CDR3 protein: CSGLDSGETQYF. CDR3 sequence (DNA): TGCAGCGGGTTGGACAGCGGGGAGACCCAGTACTTC.

About this clonotype itself: Given a far larger clone just one base away, this is likely a sequencing read error. The V and J genes are TRBV11-2 and TRBJ2-7; 12 nucleotides agree with TRBD2. CDR1 SGHAT and CDR2 FQNNGV come from the germline V gene. The CDR3 is 16 residues long. V dropped 5 bases and J dropped 7; count of bases not matched to a gene: 12. The CDR3 protein is CASSLRLAGVVNEQYF. CDR3 DNA: TGTGCCAGCAGCCTTCGACTAGCGGGAGTAGTGAATGAGCAGTACTTC. Filled out from reference TRBV11-2 and TRBJ2-7, the complete variable domain reads EAGVAQSPRYKIIEKRQSVAFWCNPISGHATLYWYQQILGQGPKLLIQFQNNGVVDDSQLPKDRFSAERLKGVDSTLKIQPAKLEDSAVYLCASSLRLAGVVNEQYFGPGTRLTVT.

CDR3 amino acids: CSAMTSGGTTYEQYF. The CDR3 nucleotides read TGCAGTGCTATGACTAGCGGGGGGACCACCTACGAGCAGTACTTC. The J gene is TRBJ2-7, the V gene TRBV20-1; 13 bases line up with TRBD2. Trimming took 4 bases from V and 2 from J; bases not matched to a gene: 5. The length of the CDR3 is 15 residues. CDR1 and CDR2 from the germline V gene are DFQATT and SNEGSKA (reference sequence).

This clonotype was recorded many times. The J gene is TRBJ2-4, the V gene TRBV12-3 or TRBV12-4, with TRBD2 as a possible D gene (5 bases). V shed 6 bases and J shed 3 bases, with 15 bases lying between them. The CDR3 runs to 15 residues. The CDR3, as DNA: TGTGCCAGCAGCCCCATCGGGGTAGACAAAAACATTCAGTACTTC. Its protein product is CASSPIGVDKNIQYF.

As to this clonotype: A far larger clone is one base from this, pointing to a likely read error. V usage is TRBV18 and J usage is TRBJ2-7; D uncertain. V lost 3 bases and J 7 bases, leaving 19 bases between the germline ends. CDR1 KGHSH and CDR2 LQKENI come from the germline V gene. The CDR3 is 15 residues long. CDR3 DNA: TGTGCCAGCTCACCGATCGCGAGCTCCTACAATGAGCAGTACTTC. It translates to CASSPIASSYNEQYF.

At least ten counts were recorded for this clonotype. The rearrangement joins TRBV29-1 to TRBJ2-4; no clear D. Germline CDR1 reads SQVTM; CDR2 reads ANQGSEA. The CDR3 loop spans 12 amino acids. Trimming removed 0 bases from V and 6 bases from J, with 6 bases in between. CDR3 in amino acids: CSVEEGSNIQYF. CDR3 DNA sequence: TGCAGCGTTGAAGAGGGGTCAAACATTCAGTACTTC.

This clonotype was counted many times. The V and J genes are TRBV2 and TRBJ2-6, with 7 bases aligning to TRBD1. The junction had 5 bases not matched to a gene; V was cut back by 6 bases and J by 9 bases. This CDR3 comprises 13 residues. CDR1 SNHLY and CDR2 FYNNEI come from the germline V gene. The CDR3 nucleotides are TGTGCCAGCAGAGGGGACAGTCTCAACGTCCTGACTTTC. It translates to CASRGDSLNVLTF.

This clonotype was detected many times. The gene calls are TRBV4-3 and TRBJ2-7, with 7 bases aligning to TRBD1. CDR3 length: 14 residues. Germline V gene lookup returns CDR1 LGHNA and CDR2 YSLEER. The V gene end was trimmed by 3 bases and the J gene end by 1 base; junction bases not matched to a gene: 3. The CDR3 nucleotides read TGCGCCAGCAGCCACCGACAGGGTTCCTACGAGCAGTACTTC. Translating gives CASSHRQGSYEQYF.

This chain uses TRBV7-8 with TRBJ1-2; no reliable D call. There are 14 residues in the CDR3. Trimming shortened V by 8 bases and J by 1 base, and 14 bases separated the two germline ends. From germline, CDR1 is SGHVS and CDR2 FQNEAQ. The CDR3 here is CASSVSELNYGYTF. The CDR3 nucleotides read TGTGCCAGCTCGGTATCCGAGCTTAACTATGGCTACACCTTC. Full variable domain (outside the CDR3, taken from reference TRBV7-8 and TRBJ1-2): GAGVSQSPRYKVAKRGQDVALRCDPISGHVSLFWYQQALGQGPEFLTYFQNEAQLDKSGLPSDRFFAERPEGSVSTLKIQRTQQEDSAVYLCASSVSELNYGYTFGSGTRLTVV.

This clonotype was counted at least ten times. A much larger clone lies a single base off, so this may be a read error. The V call is TRBV7-9, the J call TRBJ2-5, with unresolved D. The CDR3 consists of 11 residues. Germline V lookup: CDR1 SEHNR, CDR2 FQNEAQ (reference sequence). The CDR3 region is CASSSSISWHF. The DNA of the CDR3 is TGTGCCAGCAGCTCTTCTATATCCTGGCACTTC.

This clonotype appeared many times. The gene calls are TRBV24-1 and TRBJ2-3; TRBD2 matches 8 bases. There are 16 residues in the CDR3. The V gene's germline CDR1 is KGHDR and CDR2 SFDVKD. Trimming took 5 bases from V and 4 from J; bases not matched to a gene: 10. CDR3 amino acids: CATSASLAGGSDTQYF. The DNA for the CDR3 is TGTGCCACCAGTGCATCACTGGCGGGAGGCTCAGATACGCAGTATTTT.

This chain uses TRBV24-1 with TRBJ2-1, with 9 bases identical to TRBD1. The trim removed 2 bases at V and 8 bases at J, leaving 6 bases unmatched. The CDR3 is made up of 15 amino acids. Germline V lookup: CDR1 KGHDR, CDR2 SFDVKD. The CDR3 DNA follows: TGTGCCACCAGTGATTGGGACAGGGATTGGCATGAGCAGTTCTTC. It codes for CATSDWDRDWHEQFF.

In regard to this clonotype: A much larger clone lies a single base off, so this may be a read error. The chain combines TRBV20-1 with TRBJ2-5; 7 bases map to TRBD1. With V trimmed by 2 bases and J by 11 bases, 17 bases remained unmatched. The length of the CDR3 is 15 residues. Germline V gene sequence: CDR1 DFQATT, CDR2 SNEGSKA (reference sequence). CDR3 bases: TGCAGTGCTAGATTAGGACAGGACTCCTACAATGAGCAGTACTTC. It yields the protein CSARLGQDSYNEQYF.

This clonotype has ten or more counts. The chain combines TRBV7-9 with TRBJ2-5; D might be TRBD2 (5 bases). CDR1 SEHNR and CDR2 FQNEAQ come from the germline V gene (reference sequence). Trimming left V 2 bases short and J 2 bases short, with 12 bases between. The CDR3 has 15 amino acids. The CDR3 sequence: CASSLISGWQETQYF. CDR3 nucleotide sequence: TGTGCCAGCAGCTTAATTTCGGGGTGGCAAGAGACCCAGTACTTC.

This clonotype was recorded only once. A far bigger clonotype differs at one base, so this is likely a read error. CDR3 loop: CASSLAATGTSGNHEQFF. The CDR3 DNA reads as TGTGCCAGCAGCTTGGCCGCGACCGGGACTAGCGGGAACCACGAGCAGTTCTTC. V and J are TRBV7-6 and TRBJ2-1; 13 positions agree with TRBD2. The trim removed 3 bases at V and 10 bases at J, leaving 15 bases unmatched. The CDR3 covers 18 residues. The germline V gene has CDR1 SGHVS and CDR2 FNYEAQ.